The clone carrying this T cell receptor beta chain was detected many times. No antigen is known for it. The data belong to a study of identical twins. Study-level findings and limits: Within cord blood, abundant beta clonotypes carried fewer insertions, but memory repertoires showed no such trend. Sequences that were beta out-of-frame showed weaker excess twin sharing.

Each donor was a healthy Caucasian. cDNA carried unique molecular identifiers, and a universal primer site was added by template switching. One entry per CDR3 protein, called by TCRdb with MiXCR from the 5' RACE reads. The sample lists under 350,000 distinct CDR3 sequences; 8% to 9.5% were seen once. This sample was shared with a second study, whose subject was yellow fever vaccine responses in identical twins.

The sample consisted of CD8+ T cells sorted from blood. The sequence was collected from a woman aged 18-35 years in good health.

The CDR3 here is CAPGTSGRASTGELFF. The CDR3 nucleotides are TGTGCCCCCGGGACTAGCGGGAGGGCGAGCACCGGGGAGCTGTTTTTT. This chain links TRBV24-1 with TRBJ2-2; TRBD2 agrees at 16 bases. Germline trimming cut 12 bases from V and 4 bases from J; bases unmatched to any gene: 7. CDR3 length: 16 residues. CDR1 is KGHDR and CDR2 is SFDVKD in the germline V gene.